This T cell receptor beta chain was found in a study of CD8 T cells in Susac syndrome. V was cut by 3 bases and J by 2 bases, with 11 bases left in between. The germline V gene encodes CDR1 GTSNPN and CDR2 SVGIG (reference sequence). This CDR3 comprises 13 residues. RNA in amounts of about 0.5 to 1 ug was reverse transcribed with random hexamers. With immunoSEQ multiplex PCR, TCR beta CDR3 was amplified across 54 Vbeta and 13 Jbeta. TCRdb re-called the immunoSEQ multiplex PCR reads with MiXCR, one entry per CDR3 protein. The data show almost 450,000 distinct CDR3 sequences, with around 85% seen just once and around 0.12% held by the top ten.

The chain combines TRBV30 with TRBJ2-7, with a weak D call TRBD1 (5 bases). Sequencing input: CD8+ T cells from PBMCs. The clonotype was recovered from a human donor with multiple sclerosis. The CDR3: CAWRGGQTYEQYF. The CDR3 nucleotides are TGTGCCTGGAGGGGTGGACAAACCTACGAGCAGTACTTC. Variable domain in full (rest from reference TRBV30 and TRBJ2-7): SQTIHQWPATLVQPVGSPLSLECTVEGTSNPNLYWYRQAAGRGLQLLFYSVGIGQISSEVPQNLSASRPQDRQFILSSKKLLLSDSGFYLCAWRGGQTYEQYFGPGTRLTVT.